This TCR beta chain was captured in a study of blood T cell repertoires in COVID-19. The CDR3 loop spans 13 amino acids. Germline V gene data show CDR1 as SGHTA and CDR2 as FQGTGA. The V and J ends lost 2 bases and 4 bases respectively, with 9 bases between them. Authors' processing steps: Researchers report that nucleated cell counts were estimated from reference gene primer amplification. Profiled with immunoSEQ multiplex PCR; TCRdb holds only in-frame clones, not every one. V and J calls and clone size come straight from that table; D and trimming were deduced from the DNA. The table shows fewer than 150,000 clones, with about four fifths occurring only once.

Sequences were obtained from peripheral blood. This sequence joins TRBV7-3 and TRBJ2-7, with D tentatively TRBD1 (6 bases). The receptor's source is a human donor in a cohort sampled during active COVID-19. As DNA, the CDR3 is TGTGCCAGCAGCTTAGAAGGGGGATACGAGCAGTACTTC. This codes for CASSLEGGYEQYF.